The clone carrying this TCR beta chain appeared a few times. A single record per CDR3 protein comes from TCRdb applying MiXCR to the RACE reads. Of about 94,000 distinct CDR3 sequences listed, about 9.3% were seen once; the top ten hold 2% to 2.5%. The data stem from a study of human T cells and chemical hapten exposure. The CDR3 consists of 19 residues. Germline assignment: CDR1 LGHNA and CDR2 YSLEER. V lost 0 bases and J 0 bases, leaving 19 bases between the germline ends. Documented time point: patch test 2, 6 weeks after DPC sensitization. The treatment is: therapeutic diphenylcyclopropenone sensitization with weekly scalp DPC.

The receptor comes from a woman in her thirties or forties with alopecia areata. Some clones in this sample may be carry-over from other donors' samples. This chain links TRBV4-3 with TRBJ2-3; D is possibly TRBD2 (5 bases). The sequencing here drew on whole blood, taken in connection with sensitization to the hapten diphenylcyclopropenone (DPC). CDR3 bases: TGCGCCAGCAGCCAAGATCTTCGCGGGCCGACCCCTAGCACAGATACGCAGTATTTT. It yields the protein CASSQDLRGPTPSTDTQYF.